This TCR beta chain was retrieved from a study of response to subunit inactivated influenza vaccine. MiXCR, applied by TCRdb to the RT-PCR reads, yields one record per CDR3 protein. The profile shows about 780,000 distinct CDR3 sequences, around 18% of them singletons. The ends lost 2 bases at V and 7 bases at J; junction bases unmatched: 20. The germline V gene encodes CDR1 MGHDK and CDR2 SYGVNS. The CDR3 contains 19 residues. Study results and limitations: The authors put forward the suggestion that each seasonal influenza vaccination may bring in only a limited number of new T cells.

As for this clonotype: Its antigen is not known.

The chain is built from TRBV25-1 and TRBJ2-5; the match to TRBD1 covers 9 bases. Sequenced here: PBMCs from blood, sampled approximately 5 days after vaccination. The clonotype originates from a man between 50 and 59 years old who received an inactivated influenza vaccine. CDR3 sequence: CASSEAPGTGQLGVGTQYF. The CDR3 DNA sequence: TGTGCCAGCAGTGAAGCCCCCGGGACAGGGCAGCTTGGGGTAGGGACCCAGTACTTC. The whole variable domain, filled in from reference TRBV25-1 and TRBJ2-5, reads EADIYQTPRYLVIGTGKKITLECSQTMGHDKMYWYQQDPGMELHLIHYSYGVNSTEKGDLSSESTVSRIRTEHFPLTLESARPSHTSQYLCASSEAPGTGQLGVGTQYFGPGTRLLVL.